One sample yielded the 13 T cell receptor beta chains listed below, sequenced in a study of T-cell reconstitution after alpha-beta-depleted transplantation in children. Unique molecular identifiers featured in how the TCRbeta library was prepared. TCRdb recomputed calls from the PCR reads with MiXCR, one row per CDR3 protein. The profile shows more than 450,000 distinct CDR3 sequences, around 17% of them singletons. The input for sequencing was PBMCs from the stem cell graft donor, taken from the stem cell graft. These receptors were taken from a human donor who donated a stem cell graft to a child with acute lymphoblastic leukemia.

The V and J genes are TRBV7-2 and TRBJ1-1; D not resolved. The CDR3 is 14 residues long. V was pared by 5 bases and J by 4 bases, with 14 bases between. CDR1 SGHTA and CDR2 FQGNSA come from the germline V gene. CDR3 sequence (DNA): TGTGCCAGCAGCCAGGACGGCGGGTCCACTGAAGCTTTCTTT. This translates into CASSQDGGSTEAFF.

This chain joins TRBV5-5 and TRBJ2-7; D gene ambiguous. Germline V CDR1 and CDR2: SGHKS, YYEKEE (reference sequence). The length of the CDR3 is 12 residues. V dropped 4 bases and J dropped 2 bases, with 7 bases sitting between them. Written as DNA, the CDR3 is TGTGCCAGCAGCCCGGAGCCCTACGAGCAGTACTTC. Its translation is CASSPEPYEQYF.

The rearrangement joins TRBV19 to TRBJ1-3, with D possibly TRBD1 on 5 matching bases. V shed 7 bases and J shed 1 base, with 14 bases lying between them. The CDR3 totals 15 residues. The V gene's germline CDR1 is LNHDA and CDR2 SQIVND (reference sequence). In DNA form, the CDR3 reads TGTGCCAGTACCCTCGACAGATCATCTGGAAACACCATATATTTT. Its translation: CASTLDRSSGNTIYF.

The gene calls are TRBV2 and TRBJ2-7; 11 bases match TRBD2. The CDR3 runs to 15 residues. Germline CDR1 and CDR2: SNHLY and FYNNEI. V trimming: 1 base; J trimming: 5 bases; junction bases outside the gene matches: 4. The CDR3 spells CASSEGLAGGHEQYF. CDR3 nucleotides: TGTGCCAGCAGTGAAGGGCTAGCGGGAGGCCACGAGCAGTACTTC.

The genes are TRBV20-1 and TRBJ2-7; D is possibly TRBD1 (6 bases). The length of the CDR3 is 17 residues. Germline values: CDR1 DFQATT, CDR2 SNEGSKA (reference sequence). Trimming removed 1 base from V and 0 bases from J, with 19 bases in between. CDR3 protein: CSARGTTGQTYSYEQYF. The DNA of the CDR3 is TGCAGTGCTAGAGGGACCACCGGACAGACATACTCCTACGAGCAGTACTTC.

CDR3 DNA sequence: TGCGCCAGCAGACCGGGACTAGCATACGAGCAGTACTTC. This sequence encodes CASRPGLAYEQYF. This chain uses TRBV5-1 with TRBJ2-7, with 9 bases aligning to TRBD2. The CDR3 runs 13 residues. Germline V gene data show CDR1 as SGHRS and CDR2 as YFSETQ. The trim removed 5 bases at V and 4 bases at J, leaving 4 bases unmatched.

This chain uses TRBV11-3 with TRBJ2-3, with D possibly TRBD2 on 5 matching bases. Between the trimmed V and J ends, which lost 5 bases and 3 bases, there was a span of 9 bases. Germline V CDR1 and CDR2: SGHNT, YENEEA. The CDR3 runs 13 residues. The CDR3 spells CASSGRLTDTQYF. CDR3 nucleotides: TGTGCCAGCAGCGGAAGACTAACAGATACGCAGTATTTT.

The rearrangement uses TRBV7-9 and TRBJ1-4, with 7 bases lining up with TRBD1. Germline CDR1 is SEHNR and CDR2 is FQNEAQ (reference sequence). The trim removed 5 bases at V and 5 bases at J, leaving 8 bases unmatched. This CDR3 is built from 15 residues. The CDR3 region is CASSQRTGWNEKLFF. The CDR3 bases are TGTGCCAGCAGCCAGAGGACAGGATGGAATGAAAAACTGTTTTTT.

This clonotype appeared a few times. The chain has TRBV5-1 and TRBJ1-1; D ambiguous. Trimming stripped 7 bases from V and 2 bases from J, with 15 bases between. Germline loops: CDR1 SGHRS, CDR2 YFSETQ. CDR3 length: 14 residues. DNA for the CDR3: TGCGCCAGCCGATGGGGTGGGGATAACACTGAAGCTTTCTTT. Translation: CASRWGGDNTEAFF.

This chain connects TRBV5-1 to TRBJ2-4; 8 nucleotides match TRBD2. CDR1 SGHRS and CDR2 YFSETQ come from the germline V gene. Trimming removed 2 bases from V and 1 base from J; junction bases left unmatched: 5. This CDR3 is built from 16 residues. CDR3 DNA sequence: TGCGCCAGCAGCTTAATTAGCGGGAATGCCAAAAACATTCAGTACTTC. Protein: CASSLISGNAKNIQYF.

As regards this clonotype: This may come from a read error, since a much larger clone is one base off. The chain joins TRBV6-4 to TRBJ2-1; TRBD2 aligns across 10 bases. Germline V gene data show CDR1 as MRHNA and CDR2 as SNTAGT. The CDR3 has 15 residues. The CDR3 sequence: CASSPSGGFYTEQFF. CDR3 nucleotides: TGTGCCAGCAGTCCTAGCGGGGGCTTCTACACTGAGCAGTTCTTC.

The gene calls are TRBV27 and TRBJ2-2, with 13 bases identical to TRBD2. CDR1 is MNHEY, CDR2 SMNVEV, per germline (reference sequence). The V segment lost 3 bases and the J segment 7 bases; nucleotides outside the gene matches: 8. This CDR3 contains 17 residues. The CDR3 nucleotides read TGTGCCAGCAGTTTGGGGTCGGGACTAGCGGGACTCGGGGAGCTGTTTTTT. This encodes CASSLGSGLAGLGELFF.

The table lists this clonotype with a count of one. The chain links TRBV29-1 to TRBJ1-1; D is perhaps TRBD1 (5 bases). Germline V gene lookup returns CDR1 SQVTM and CDR2 ANQGSEA. V lost 4 bases and J 0 bases, leaving 18 bases between the germline ends. This CDR3 is built from 16 residues. The CDR3 nucleotides read TGCAGCGTTGTACAATGGGGGAGGCAAATGAACACTGAAGCTTTCTTT. Translating gives CSVVQWGRQMNTEAFF. The complete variable domain, with remaining parts taken from reference TRBV29-1 and TRBJ1-1, reads SAVISQKPSRDICQRGTSLTIQCQVDSQVTMMFWYRQQPGQSLTLIATANQGSEATYESGFVIDKFPISRPNLTFSTLTVSNMSPEDSSIYLCSVVQWGRQMNTEAFFGQGTRLTVV.